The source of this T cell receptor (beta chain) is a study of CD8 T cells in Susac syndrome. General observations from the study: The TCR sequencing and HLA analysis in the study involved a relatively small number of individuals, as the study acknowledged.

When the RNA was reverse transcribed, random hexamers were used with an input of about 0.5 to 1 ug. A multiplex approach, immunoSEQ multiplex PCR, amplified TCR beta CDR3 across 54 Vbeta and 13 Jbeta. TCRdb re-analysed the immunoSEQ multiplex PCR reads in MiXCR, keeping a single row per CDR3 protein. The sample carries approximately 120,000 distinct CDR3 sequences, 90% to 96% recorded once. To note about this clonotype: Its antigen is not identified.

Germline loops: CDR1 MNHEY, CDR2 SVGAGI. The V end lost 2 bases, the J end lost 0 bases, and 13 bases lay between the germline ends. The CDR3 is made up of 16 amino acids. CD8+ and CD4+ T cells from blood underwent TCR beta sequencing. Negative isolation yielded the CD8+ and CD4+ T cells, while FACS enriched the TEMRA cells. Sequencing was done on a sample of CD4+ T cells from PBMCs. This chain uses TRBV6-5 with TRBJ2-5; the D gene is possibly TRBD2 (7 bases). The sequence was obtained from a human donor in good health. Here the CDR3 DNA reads TGTGCCAGCAGTTACGCGGGGGCAGGGAACCAAGAGACCCAGTACTTC. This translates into CASSYAGAGNQETQYF.